Sequencing of this T cell receptor (beta chain) was carried out in a study of blood T cell repertoires in COVID-19. As handled by the study authors: Amplifying reference gene primers gave estimates of nucleated cell counts. TCRdb keeps only in-frame clones here, not all; method: immunoSEQ multiplex PCR. The DNA gave D and trimming, while V, J and clone size come from that table. The sample has about 180,000 clones, about 89% seen once. V was pared by 1 base and J by 6 bases, with 10 bases between. There are 14 residues in the CDR3. CDR1 GTSNPN and CDR2 SVGIG come from the germline V gene (reference sequence).

The clonotype comes from a man between 35 and 55 years old with active or convalescent COVID-19. The sample taken for sequencing was peripheral blood. The V call is TRBV30, the J call TRBJ1-6; no reliable D call. CDR3 DNA sequence: TGTGCCTGGAGTGGAGGTATCGCTAATTCACCCCTCCACTTT. Its translation is CAWSGGIANSPLHF.